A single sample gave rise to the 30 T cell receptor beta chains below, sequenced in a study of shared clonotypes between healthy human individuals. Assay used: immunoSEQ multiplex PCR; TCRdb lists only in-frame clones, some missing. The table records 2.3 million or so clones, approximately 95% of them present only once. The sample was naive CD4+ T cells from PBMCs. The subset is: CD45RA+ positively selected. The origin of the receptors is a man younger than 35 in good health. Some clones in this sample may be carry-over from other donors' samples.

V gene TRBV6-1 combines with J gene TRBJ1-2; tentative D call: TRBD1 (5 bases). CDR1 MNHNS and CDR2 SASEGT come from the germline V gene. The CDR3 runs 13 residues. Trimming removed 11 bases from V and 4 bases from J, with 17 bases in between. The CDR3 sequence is CAVSPGVGYGYTF. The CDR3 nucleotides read TGTGCCGTCAGTCCGGGGGTAGGCTATGGCTACACCTTC.

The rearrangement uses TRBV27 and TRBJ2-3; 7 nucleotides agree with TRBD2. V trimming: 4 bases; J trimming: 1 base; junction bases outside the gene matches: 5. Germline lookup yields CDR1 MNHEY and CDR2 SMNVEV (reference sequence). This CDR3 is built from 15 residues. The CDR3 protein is CASSSRGVGTDTQYF. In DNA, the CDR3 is TGTGCCAGCAGTTCACGGGGGGTAGGCACAGATACGCAGTATTTT.

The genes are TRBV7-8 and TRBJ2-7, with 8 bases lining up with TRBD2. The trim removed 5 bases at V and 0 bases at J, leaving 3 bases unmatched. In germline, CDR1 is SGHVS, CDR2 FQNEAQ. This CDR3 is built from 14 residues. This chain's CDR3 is CASSGTRGSYEQYF. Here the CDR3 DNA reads TGTGCCAGCAGCGGGACTAGAGGCTCCTACGAGCAGTACTTC.

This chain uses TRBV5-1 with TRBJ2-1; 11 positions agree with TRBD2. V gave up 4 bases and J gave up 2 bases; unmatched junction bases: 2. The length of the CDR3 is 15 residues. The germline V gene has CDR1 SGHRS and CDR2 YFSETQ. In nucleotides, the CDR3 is TGCGCCAGCAGCATTAGCGGGAGGGCCTACAATGAGCAGTTCTTC. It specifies CASSISGRAYNEQFF. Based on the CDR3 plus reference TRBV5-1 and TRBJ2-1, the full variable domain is KAGVTQTPRYLIKTRGQQVTLSCSPISGHRSVSWYQQTPGQGLQFLFEYFSETQRNKGNFPGRFSGRQFSNSRSEMNVSTLELGDSALYLCASSISGRAYNEQFFGPGTRLTVL.

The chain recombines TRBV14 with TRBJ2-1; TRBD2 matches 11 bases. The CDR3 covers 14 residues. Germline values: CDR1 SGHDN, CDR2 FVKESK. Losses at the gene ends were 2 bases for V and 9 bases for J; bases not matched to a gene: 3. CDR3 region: CASSQLLAGGEQFF. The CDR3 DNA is TGTGCCAGCAGCCAACTCCTAGCGGGAGGTGAGCAGTTCTTC.

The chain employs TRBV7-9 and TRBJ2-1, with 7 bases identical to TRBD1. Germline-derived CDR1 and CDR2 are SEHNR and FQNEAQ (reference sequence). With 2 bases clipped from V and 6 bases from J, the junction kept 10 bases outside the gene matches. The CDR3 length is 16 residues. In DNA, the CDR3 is TGTGCCAGCAGCTTAATTCGGACAGGACGATTCAATGAGCAGTTCTTC. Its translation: CASSLIRTGRFNEQFF.

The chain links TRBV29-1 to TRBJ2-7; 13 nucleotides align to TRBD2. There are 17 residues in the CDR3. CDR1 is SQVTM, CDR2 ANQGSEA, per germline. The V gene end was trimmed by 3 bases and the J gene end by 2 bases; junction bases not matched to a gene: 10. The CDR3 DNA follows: TGCAGCGTTGACAGTACCGGGACTAGCGGGATACCCTACGAGCAGTACTTC. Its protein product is CSVDSTGTSGIPYEQYF.

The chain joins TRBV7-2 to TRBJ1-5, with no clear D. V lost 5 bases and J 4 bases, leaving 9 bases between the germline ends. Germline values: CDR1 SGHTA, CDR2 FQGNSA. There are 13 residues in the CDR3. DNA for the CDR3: TGTGCCAGCAGCCAAGGCCGGAATCAGCCCCAGCATTTT. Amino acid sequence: CASSQGRNQPQHF.

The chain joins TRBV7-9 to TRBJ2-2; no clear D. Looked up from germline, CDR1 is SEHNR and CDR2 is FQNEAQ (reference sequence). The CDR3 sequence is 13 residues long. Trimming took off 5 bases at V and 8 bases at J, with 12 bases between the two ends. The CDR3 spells CASSPVQQGELFF. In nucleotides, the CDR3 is TGTGCCAGCAGCCCCGTTCAACAGGGGGAGCTGTTTTTT. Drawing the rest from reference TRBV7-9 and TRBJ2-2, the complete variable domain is DTGVSQNPRHKITKRGQNVTFRCDPISEHNRLYWYRQTLGQGPEFLTYFQNEAQLEKSRLLSDRFSAERPKGSFSTLEIQRTEQGDSAMYLCASSPVQQGELFFGEGSRLTVL.

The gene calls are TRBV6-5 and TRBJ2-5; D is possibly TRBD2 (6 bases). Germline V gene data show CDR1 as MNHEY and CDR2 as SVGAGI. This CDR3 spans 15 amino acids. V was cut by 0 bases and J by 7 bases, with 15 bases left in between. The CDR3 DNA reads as TGTGCCAGCAGTTACTCGTCATCAGCGGAGGGGACCCAGTACTTC. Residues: CASSYSSSAEGTQYF.

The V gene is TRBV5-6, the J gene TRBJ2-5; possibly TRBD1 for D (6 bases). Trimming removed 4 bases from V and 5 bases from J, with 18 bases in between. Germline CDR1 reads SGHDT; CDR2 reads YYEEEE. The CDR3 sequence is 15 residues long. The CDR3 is CASSDTGSVRETQYF. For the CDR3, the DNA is TGTGCCAGCAGCGACACAGGGTCGGTGAGGGAGACCCAGTACTTC. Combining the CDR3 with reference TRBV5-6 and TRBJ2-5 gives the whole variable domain DAGVTQSPTHLIKTRGQQVTLRCSPKSGHDTVSWYQQALGQGPQFIFQYYEEEERQRGNFPDRFSGHQFPNYSSELNVNALLLGDSALYLCASSDTGSVRETQYFGPGTRLLVL.

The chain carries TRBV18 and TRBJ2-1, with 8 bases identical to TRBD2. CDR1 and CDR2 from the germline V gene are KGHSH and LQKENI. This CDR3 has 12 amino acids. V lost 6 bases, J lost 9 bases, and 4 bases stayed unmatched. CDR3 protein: CASSPAGGEQFF. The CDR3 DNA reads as TGTGCCAGCTCCCCTGCGGGGGGTGAGCAGTTCTTC.

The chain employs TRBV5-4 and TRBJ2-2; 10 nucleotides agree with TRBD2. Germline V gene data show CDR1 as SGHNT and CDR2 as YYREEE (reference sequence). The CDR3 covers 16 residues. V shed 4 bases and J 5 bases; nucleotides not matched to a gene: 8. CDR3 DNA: TGTGCCAGCAGCCCGGGGACTAGCGCTTGGACCGGGGAGCTGTTTTTT. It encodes CASSPGTSAWTGELFF.

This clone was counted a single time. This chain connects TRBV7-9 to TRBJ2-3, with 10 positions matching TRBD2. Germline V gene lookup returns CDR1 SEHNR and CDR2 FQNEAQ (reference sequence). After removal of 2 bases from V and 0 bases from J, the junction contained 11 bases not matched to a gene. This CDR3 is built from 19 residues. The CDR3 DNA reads TGTGCCAGCAGCTTATCACTAGCGGGACCAATAACTAGCACAGATACGCAGTATTTT. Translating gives CASSLSLAGPITSTDTQYF.

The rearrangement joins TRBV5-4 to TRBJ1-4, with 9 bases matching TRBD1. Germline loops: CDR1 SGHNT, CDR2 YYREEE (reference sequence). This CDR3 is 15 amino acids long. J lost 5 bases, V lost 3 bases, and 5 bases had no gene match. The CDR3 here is CASSSSGTGNEKLFF. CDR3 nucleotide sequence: TGTGCCAGCAGCTCGAGCGGGACAGGGAATGAAAAACTGTTTTTT.

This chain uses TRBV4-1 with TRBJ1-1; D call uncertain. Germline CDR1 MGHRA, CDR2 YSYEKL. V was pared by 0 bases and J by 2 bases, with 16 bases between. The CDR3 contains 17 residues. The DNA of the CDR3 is TGCGCCAGCAGCCAAGATAGGGAAGAGGGTGCTAACACTGAAGCTTTCTTT. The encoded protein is CASSQDREEGANTEAFF.

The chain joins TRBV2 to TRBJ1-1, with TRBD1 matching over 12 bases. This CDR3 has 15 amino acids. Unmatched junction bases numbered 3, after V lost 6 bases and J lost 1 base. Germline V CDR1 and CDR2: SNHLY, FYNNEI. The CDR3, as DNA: TGTGCCAGCAGGAGGGACAGGGGGCGGAACACTGAAGCTTTCTTT. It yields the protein CASRRDRGRNTEAFF.

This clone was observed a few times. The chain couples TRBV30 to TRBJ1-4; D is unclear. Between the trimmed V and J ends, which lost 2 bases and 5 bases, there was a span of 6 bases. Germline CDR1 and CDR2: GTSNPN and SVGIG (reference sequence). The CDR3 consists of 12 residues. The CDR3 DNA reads TGTGCCTGGAGTTTCCTAAATGAAAAACTGTTTTTT. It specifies CAWSFLNEKLFF.

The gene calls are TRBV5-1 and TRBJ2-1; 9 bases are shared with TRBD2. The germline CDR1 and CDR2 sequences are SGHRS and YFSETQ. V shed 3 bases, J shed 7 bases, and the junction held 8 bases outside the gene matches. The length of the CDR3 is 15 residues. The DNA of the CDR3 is TGCGCCAGCAGCTGGCCGGGACTAGCTAGGAATGAGCAGTTCTTC. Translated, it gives CASSWPGLARNEQFF. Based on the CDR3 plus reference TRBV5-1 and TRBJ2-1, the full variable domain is KAGVTQTPRYLIKTRGQQVTLSCSPISGHRSVSWYQQTPGQGLQFLFEYFSETQRNKGNFPGRFSGRQFSNSRSEMNVSTLELGDSALYLCASSWPGLARNEQFFGPGTRLTVL.

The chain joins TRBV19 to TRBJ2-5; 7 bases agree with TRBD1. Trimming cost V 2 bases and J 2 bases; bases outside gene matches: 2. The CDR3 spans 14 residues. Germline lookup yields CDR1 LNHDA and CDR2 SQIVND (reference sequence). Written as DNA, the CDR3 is TGTGCCAGTAGTATACAGGGGGTTCAAGAGACCCAGTACTTC. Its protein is CASSIQGVQETQYF.

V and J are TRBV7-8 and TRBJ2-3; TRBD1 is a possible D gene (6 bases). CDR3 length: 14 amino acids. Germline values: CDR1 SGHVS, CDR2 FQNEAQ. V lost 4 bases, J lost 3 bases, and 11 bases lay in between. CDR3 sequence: CASSYSTGTDTQYF. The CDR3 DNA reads TGTGCCAGCAGCTATAGTACAGGGACAGATACGCAGTATTTT.

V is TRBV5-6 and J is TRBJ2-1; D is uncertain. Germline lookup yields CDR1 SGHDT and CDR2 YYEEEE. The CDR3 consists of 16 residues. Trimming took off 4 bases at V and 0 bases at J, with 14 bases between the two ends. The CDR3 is CASSLGGMSSYNEQFF. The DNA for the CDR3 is TGTGCCAGCAGCCTGGGTGGGATGAGCTCCTACAATGAGCAGTTCTTC.

CDR3 residues: CASSSGPTSTDTQYF. CDR3 nucleotide sequence: TGTGCCAGCAGCTCAGGGCCTACTAGCACAGATACGCAGTATTTT. The J gene is TRBJ2-3, the V gene TRBV7-8, with a possible D match to TRBD1 (5 bases). The CDR3 totals 15 residues. Germline assignment: CDR1 SGHVS and CDR2 FQNEAQ. V dropped 4 bases and J dropped 0 bases, with 11 bases sitting between them.

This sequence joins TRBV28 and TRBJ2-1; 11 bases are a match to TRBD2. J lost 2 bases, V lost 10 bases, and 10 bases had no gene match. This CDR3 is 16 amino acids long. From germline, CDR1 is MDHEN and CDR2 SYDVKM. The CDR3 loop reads CATLNIAGGPYNEQFF. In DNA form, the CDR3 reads TGTGCCACTCTAAATATAGCGGGAGGGCCCTACAATGAGCAGTTCTTC.

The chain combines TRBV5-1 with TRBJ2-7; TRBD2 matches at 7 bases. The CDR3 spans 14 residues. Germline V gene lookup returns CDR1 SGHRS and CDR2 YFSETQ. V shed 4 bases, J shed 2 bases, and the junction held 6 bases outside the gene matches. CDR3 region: CASSPSGGPYEQYF. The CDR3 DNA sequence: TGCGCCAGCAGCCCCTCGGGGGGTCCCTACGAGCAGTACTTC.

The CDR3 nucleotides are TGTGCCAGCACTGGGCCCTACGAGCAGTACTTC. Protein: CASTGPYEQYF. The rearrangement links TRBV6-5 to TRBJ2-7, with D hard to call. V shed 7 bases and J shed 2 bases, with 6 bases lying between them. Germline CDR1 is MNHEY and CDR2 is SVGAGI. This CDR3 has 11 amino acids.

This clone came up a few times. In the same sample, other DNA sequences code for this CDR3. The CDR3, as DNA: TGTGCCAGCAGTCGCGGGAGGTTCACAGATACGCAGTATTTT. Translation: CASSRGRFTDTQYF. V gene TRBV27 combines with J gene TRBJ2-3; 8 positions match TRBD2. CDR1 MNHEY and CDR2 SMNVEV come from the germline V gene (reference sequence). The V and J ends lost 5 bases and 2 bases, in that order; junction bases with no gene match: 3. The CDR3 is 14 residues long.

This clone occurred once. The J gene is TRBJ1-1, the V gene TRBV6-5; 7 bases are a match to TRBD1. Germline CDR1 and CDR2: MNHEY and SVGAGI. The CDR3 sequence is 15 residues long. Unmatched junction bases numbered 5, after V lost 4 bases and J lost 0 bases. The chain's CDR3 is CASSSWDSLNTEAFF. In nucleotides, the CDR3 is TGTGCCAGCAGTTCCTGGGACAGCCTGAACACTGAAGCTTTCTTT.

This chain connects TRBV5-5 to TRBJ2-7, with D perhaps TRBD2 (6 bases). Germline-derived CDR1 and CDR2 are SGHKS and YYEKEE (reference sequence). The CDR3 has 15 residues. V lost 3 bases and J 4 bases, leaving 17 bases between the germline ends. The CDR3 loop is CASSWAVASAYEQYF. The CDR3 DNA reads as TGTGCCAGCAGCTGGGCCGTGGCTAGCGCGTACGAGCAGTACTTC.

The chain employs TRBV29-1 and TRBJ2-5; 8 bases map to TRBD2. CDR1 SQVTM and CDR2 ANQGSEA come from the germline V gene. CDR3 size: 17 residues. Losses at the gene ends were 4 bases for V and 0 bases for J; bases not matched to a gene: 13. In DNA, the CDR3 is TGCAGCGTTGTCCGGCGGGGGGTCAGACGGGACCAAGAGACCCAGTACTTC. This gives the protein CSVVRRGVRRDQETQYF.